This TCR beta chain originates from a study of T cells in Graves' hyperthyroidism and ophthalmopathy. This clonotype was counted only a few times. Germline CDR1 MGHRA, CDR2 YSYEKL. After removal of 2 bases from V and 3 bases from J, the junction contained 11 bases not matched to a gene. The CDR3 runs to 18 residues. RNA transcripts provided the source from which TCR beta CDR3 regions were amplified. Primed by the HTBI set, a first-round RT-PCR was run on the TCR CDR3. TCRdb recomputed calls from the multiplex PCR reads with MiXCR, one row per CDR3 protein. Of around 420,000 distinct CDR3 sequences listed, about 13% are singletons.

The source is a woman between 18 and 30 years old with Graves' hyperthyroidism. This chain joins TRBV4-1 and TRBJ1-2, with 11 bases identical to TRBD1. The sample was blood. The CDR3 nucleotides read TGCGCCAGCAGCCAAACCCCCCGGGACAGGGGGTCCGACTATGGCTACACCTTC. Protein sequence: CASSQTPRDRGSDYGYTF.